A single sample gave rise to the 10 T cell receptor beta chains below, sequenced in a study of blood T cell repertoires in COVID-19 (TCRdb year 2020). Libraries were constructed by the immunoSEQ multiplex PCR assay. TCRdb took over this immuneACCESS table, retaining in-frame rearrangements with V and J assigned. Such tables are incomplete; in checked studies, under half of the missing clones stem from an unresolved V gene, and the remainder is unexplained. Present in this sample are about 240,000 clones, approximately 83% of which were seen just once. The ten most abundant clones make up 3.3% of the sample. Sequencing was done on a sample of PBMCs or T cells enriched from blood (not recorded which). All receptors derive from a woman between 35 and 50 years old with acute COVID-19.

The chain is built from TRBV19 and TRBJ2-5; TRBD2 matches 10 bases. The CDR3 consists of 18 residues. In germline, CDR1 is LNHDA, CDR2 SQIVND (reference sequence). Trimming at V came to 3 bases and at J to 5 bases, leaving 15 bases not matched to a gene. The CDR3 loop is CASSIWGSGRPSEETQYF. In DNA, the CDR3 is TGTGCCAGTAGTATCTGGGGTAGCGGGAGGCCCTCTGAGGAGACCCAGTACTTC.

The J gene is TRBJ2-2, the V gene TRBV11-3, with D maybe TRBD2 (7 bases). CDR1 and CDR2 from the germline V gene are SGHNT and YENEEA. The CDR3 is 15 residues long. Trimming pared 5 bases from V and 2 bases from J, leaving 12 bases between. DNA for the CDR3: TGTGCCAGCAGCAAAGCGGGACATAACACCGGGGAGCTGTTTTTT. Protein sequence: CASSKAGHNTGELFF.

J is TRBJ1-5 and V is TRBV27; possible D gene TRBD1, 5 bases. CDR3 length: 17 amino acids. The germline V gene has CDR1 MNHEY and CDR2 SMNVEV (reference sequence). Trimming pared 1 base from V and 4 bases from J, leaving 17 bases between. The CDR3 DNA reads as TGTGCCAGCAGTTTATGGGGTGTTCGGCAGGGAAATCAGCCCCAGCATTTT. Its translation is CASSLWGVRQGNQPQHF.

J is TRBJ1-2 and V is TRBV12-3 or TRBV12-4; D is possibly TRBD1 (5 bases). This CDR3 spans 13 amino acids. Trimming left V 6 bases short and J 7 bases short, with 15 bases between. The CDR3 protein is CASSPTGRGGYTF. As DNA, the CDR3 is TGTGCCAGCAGCCCCACAGGAAGGGGTGGCTACACCTTC.

The V and J genes are TRBV9 and TRBJ1-1; D is unresolved. In germline, CDR1 is SGDLS, CDR2 YYNGEE. V lost 0 bases and J lost 6, with 15 bases in between. This CDR3 contains 15 residues. In DNA, the CDR3 is TGTGCCAGCAGCGTAGATCCCCTCCCGAGCGCTGAAGCTTTCTTT. Translation gives CASSVDPLPSAEAFF.

The gene calls are TRBV27 and TRBJ1-1; a possible D gene is TRBD1 (5 bases). CDR3 size: 13 residues. Germline CDR1 and CDR2: MNHEY and SMNVEV (reference sequence). V shed 6 bases and J shed 3 bases, with 11 bases lying between them. CDR3 bases: TGTGCCAGCAGAGAGTGGGGGGACACTGAAGCTTTCTTT. Protein product: CASREWGDTEAFF.

V gene TRBV29-1 combines with J gene TRBJ1-1; D perhaps matches TRBD1 (5 bases). V shed 8 bases and J shed 2 bases, with 15 bases lying between them. CDR3 length: 13 residues. CDR1 SQVTM and CDR2 ANQGSEA come from the germline V gene. The CDR3 loop is CSTQPGSNTEAFF. For the CDR3, the DNA is TGCAGCACCCAGCCAGGGTCCAACACTGAAGCTTTCTTT. Full variable domain (remainder filled in from reference TRBV29-1 and TRBJ1-1): SAVISQKPSRDICQRGTSLTIQCQVDSQVTMMFWYRQQPGQSLTLIATANQGSEATYESGFVIDKFPISRPNLTFSTLTVSNMSPEDSSIYLCSTQPGSNTEAFFGQGTRLTVV.

The chain recombines TRBV19 with TRBJ2-1; no firm D call. The CDR3 is 16 residues long. V was shortened by 0 bases and J by 4 bases, with 13 bases between the two germline ends. CDR1 and CDR2 (germline): LNHDA, SQIVND (reference sequence). The CDR3 nucleotides read TGTGCCAGTAGTATAGAAACCGTTAGAGGTTACAATGAGCAGTTCTTC. Its translation: CASSIETVRGYNEQFF.

This chain joins TRBV6-2 or TRBV6-3 and TRBJ2-5; the match to TRBD2 covers 13 bases. Per germline, CDR1 MNHEY and CDR2 SVGEGT. CDR3 length: 18 amino acids. Losses at the gene ends were 6 bases for V and 5 bases for J; bases not matched to a gene: 15. The CDR3 DNA sequence: TGTGCCAGCAGCCGCGTTCCTGGACTAGCGGGAGATCGCGAGACCCAGTACTTC. Translating gives CASSRVPGLAGDRETQYF.

The chain links TRBV7-9 to TRBJ2-5, with 7 bases aligning to TRBD2. Trimming cost V 5 bases and J 2 bases; bases outside gene matches: 5. The CDR3 length is 14 residues. Germline V gene lookup returns CDR1 SEHNR and CDR2 FQNEAQ (reference sequence). The CDR3, as DNA: TGTGCCAGCAGCCGACTAGCCGAGCAAGAGACCCAGTACTTC. It is translated as CASSRLAEQETQYF.